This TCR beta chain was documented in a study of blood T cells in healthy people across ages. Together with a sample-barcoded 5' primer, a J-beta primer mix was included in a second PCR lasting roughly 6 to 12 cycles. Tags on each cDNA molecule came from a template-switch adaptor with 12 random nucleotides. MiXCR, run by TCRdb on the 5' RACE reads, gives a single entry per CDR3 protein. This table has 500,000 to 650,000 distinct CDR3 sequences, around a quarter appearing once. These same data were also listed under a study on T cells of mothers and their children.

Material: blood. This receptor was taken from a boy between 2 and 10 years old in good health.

The CDR3 spells CASSLSNPGRGDNEQYF. The CDR3 bases are TGCGCCAGCAGCTTGAGTAATCCGGGTCGGGGGGACAATGAGCAGTACTTC. This chain connects TRBV5-1 to TRBJ2-7; D is perhaps TRBD2 (7 bases). Trimming took 1 base from V and 7 from J, leaving 24 bases between them. Germline V lookup: CDR1 SGHRS, CDR2 YFSETQ. The CDR3 consists of 17 residues.